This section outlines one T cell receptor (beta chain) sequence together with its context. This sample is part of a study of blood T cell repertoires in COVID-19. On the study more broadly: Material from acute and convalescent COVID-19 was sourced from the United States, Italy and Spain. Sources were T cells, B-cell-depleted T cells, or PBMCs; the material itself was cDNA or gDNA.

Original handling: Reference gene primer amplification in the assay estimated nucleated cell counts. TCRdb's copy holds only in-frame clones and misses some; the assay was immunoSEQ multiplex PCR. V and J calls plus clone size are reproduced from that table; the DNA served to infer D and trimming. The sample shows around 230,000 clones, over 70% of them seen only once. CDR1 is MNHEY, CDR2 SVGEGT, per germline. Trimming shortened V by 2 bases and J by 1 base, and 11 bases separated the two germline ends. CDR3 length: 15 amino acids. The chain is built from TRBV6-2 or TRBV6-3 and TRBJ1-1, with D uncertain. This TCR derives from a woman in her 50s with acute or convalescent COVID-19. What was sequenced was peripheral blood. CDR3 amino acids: CASSYHMTQNTEAFF. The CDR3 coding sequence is TGTGCCAGCAGTTACCACATGACACAGAACACTGAAGCTTTCTTT.